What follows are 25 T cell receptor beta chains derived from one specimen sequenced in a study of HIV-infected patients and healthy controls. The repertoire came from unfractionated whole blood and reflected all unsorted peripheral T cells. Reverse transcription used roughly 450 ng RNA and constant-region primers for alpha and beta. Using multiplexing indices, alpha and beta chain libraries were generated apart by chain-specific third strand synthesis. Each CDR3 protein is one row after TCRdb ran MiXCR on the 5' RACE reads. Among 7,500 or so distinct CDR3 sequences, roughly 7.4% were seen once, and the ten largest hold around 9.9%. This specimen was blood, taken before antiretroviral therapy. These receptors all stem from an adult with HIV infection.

The CDR3 loop reads CASSDAWDTEAFF. As DNA, the CDR3 is TGTGCCAGCAGTGACGCCTGGGACACTGAAGCTTTCTTT. The chain uses TRBV2 and TRBJ1-1; no reliable D call. The germline CDR1 and CDR2 sequences are SNHLY and FYNNEI. V was shortened by 3 bases and J by 3 bases, with 8 bases between the two germline ends. The CDR3 runs 13 residues.

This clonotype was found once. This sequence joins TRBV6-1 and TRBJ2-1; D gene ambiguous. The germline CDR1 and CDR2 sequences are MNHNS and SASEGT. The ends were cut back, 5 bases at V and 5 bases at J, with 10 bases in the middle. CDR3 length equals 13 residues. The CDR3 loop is CASSPYYHNEQFF. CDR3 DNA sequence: TGTGCCAGCAGTCCTTACTACCACAATGAGCAGTTCTTC.

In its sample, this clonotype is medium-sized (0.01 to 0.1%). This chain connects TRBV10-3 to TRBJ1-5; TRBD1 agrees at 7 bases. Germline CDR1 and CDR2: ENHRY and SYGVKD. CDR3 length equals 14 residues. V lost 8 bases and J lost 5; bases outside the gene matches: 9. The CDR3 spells CAIGRGQMDQPQHF. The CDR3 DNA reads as TGTGCCATCGGGAGGGGGCAAATGGATCAGCCCCAGCATTTT.

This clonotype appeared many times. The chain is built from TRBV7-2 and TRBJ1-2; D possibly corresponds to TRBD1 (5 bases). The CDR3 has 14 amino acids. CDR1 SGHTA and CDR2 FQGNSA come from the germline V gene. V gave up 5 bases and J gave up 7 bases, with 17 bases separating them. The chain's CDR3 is CASSPYDSGGGYTF. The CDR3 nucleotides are TGTGCCAGCAGCCCGTACGATTCTGGGGGTGGCTACACCTTC.

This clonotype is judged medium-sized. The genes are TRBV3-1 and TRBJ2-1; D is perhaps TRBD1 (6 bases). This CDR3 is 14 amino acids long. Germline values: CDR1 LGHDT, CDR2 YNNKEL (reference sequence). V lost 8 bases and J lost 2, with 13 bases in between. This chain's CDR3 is CASSRGGTYNEQFF. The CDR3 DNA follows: TGTGCCAGCTCCCGAGGGGGAACCTACAATGAGCAGTTCTTC.

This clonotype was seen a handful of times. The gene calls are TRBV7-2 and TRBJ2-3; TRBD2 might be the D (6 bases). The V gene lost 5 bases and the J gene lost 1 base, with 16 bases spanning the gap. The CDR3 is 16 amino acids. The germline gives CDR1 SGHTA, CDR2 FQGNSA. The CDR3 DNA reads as TGTGCCAGCAGCCTGAGGGTAACGGGAGGCACAGATACGCAGTATTTT. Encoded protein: CASSLRVTGGTDTQYF. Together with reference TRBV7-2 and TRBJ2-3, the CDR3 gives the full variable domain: GAGVSQSPSNKVTEKGKDVELRCDPISGHTALYWYRQSLGQGLEFLIYFQGNSAPDKSGLPSDRFSAERTGGSVSTLTIQRTQQEDSAVYLCASSLRVTGGTDTQYFGPGTRLTVL.

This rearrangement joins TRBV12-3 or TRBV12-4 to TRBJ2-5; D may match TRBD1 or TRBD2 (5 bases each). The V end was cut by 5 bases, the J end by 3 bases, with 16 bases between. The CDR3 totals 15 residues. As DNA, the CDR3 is TGTGCCAGCAGTAAGGGACGGACCTTTGAAGAGACCCAGTACTTC. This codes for CASSKGRTFEETQYF.

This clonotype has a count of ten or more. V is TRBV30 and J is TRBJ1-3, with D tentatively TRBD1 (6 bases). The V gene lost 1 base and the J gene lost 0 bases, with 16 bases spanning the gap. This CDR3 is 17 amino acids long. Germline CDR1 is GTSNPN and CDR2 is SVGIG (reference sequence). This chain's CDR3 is CAWSATGQISSGNTIYF. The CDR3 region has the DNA TGTGCCTGGAGTGCCACCGGACAGATAAGCTCTGGAAACACCATATATTTT.

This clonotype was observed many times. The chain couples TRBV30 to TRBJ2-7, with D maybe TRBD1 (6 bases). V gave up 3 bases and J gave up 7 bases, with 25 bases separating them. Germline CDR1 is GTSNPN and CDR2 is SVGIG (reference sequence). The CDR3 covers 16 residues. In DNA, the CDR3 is TGTGCCTGGAGCGGCGCAACGGACAGAATGTCGTATGAGCAGTACTTC. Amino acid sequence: CAWSGATDRMSYEQYF.

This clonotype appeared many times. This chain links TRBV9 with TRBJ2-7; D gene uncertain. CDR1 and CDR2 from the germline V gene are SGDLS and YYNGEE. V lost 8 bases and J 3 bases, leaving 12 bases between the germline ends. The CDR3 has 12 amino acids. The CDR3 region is CASLGTGYEQYF. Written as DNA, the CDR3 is TGTGCCAGTCTAGGTACCGGCTACGAGCAGTACTTC.

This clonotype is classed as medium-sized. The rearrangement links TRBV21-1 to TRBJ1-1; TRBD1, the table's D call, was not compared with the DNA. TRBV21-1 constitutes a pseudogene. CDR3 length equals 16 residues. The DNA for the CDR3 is TGTGCCAGCAGCAAAGCAAAACAGGGCTCGAGGACTGAAGCTTTCTTT. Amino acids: CASSKAKQGSRTEAFF.

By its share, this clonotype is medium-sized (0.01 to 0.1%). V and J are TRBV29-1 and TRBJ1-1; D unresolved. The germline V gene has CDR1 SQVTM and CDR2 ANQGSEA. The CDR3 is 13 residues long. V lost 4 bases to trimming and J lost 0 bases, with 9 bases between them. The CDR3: CSVVRSMNTEAFF. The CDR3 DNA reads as TGCAGCGTTGTTAGGAGTATGAACACTGAAGCTTTCTTT.

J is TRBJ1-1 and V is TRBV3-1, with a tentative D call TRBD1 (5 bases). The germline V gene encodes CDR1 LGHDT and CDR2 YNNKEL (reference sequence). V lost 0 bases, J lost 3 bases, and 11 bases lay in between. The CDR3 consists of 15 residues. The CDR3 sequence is CASSQERGLYTEAFF. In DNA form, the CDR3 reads TGTGCCAGCAGCCAAGAGAGGGGCCTGTACACTGAAGCTTTCTTT.

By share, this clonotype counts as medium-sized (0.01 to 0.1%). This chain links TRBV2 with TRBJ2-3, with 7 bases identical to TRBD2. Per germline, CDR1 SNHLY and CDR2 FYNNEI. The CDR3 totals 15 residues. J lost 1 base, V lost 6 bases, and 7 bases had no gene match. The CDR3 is CASSAVLAGTDTQYF. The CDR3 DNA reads TGTGCCAGCAGCGCAGTTCTAGCGGGCACAGATACGCAGTATTTT.

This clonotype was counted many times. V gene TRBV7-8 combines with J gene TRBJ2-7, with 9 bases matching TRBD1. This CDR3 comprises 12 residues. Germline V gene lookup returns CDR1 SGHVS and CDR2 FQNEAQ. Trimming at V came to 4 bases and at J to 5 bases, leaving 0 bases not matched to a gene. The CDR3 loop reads CASSWTGDEQYF. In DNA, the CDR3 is TGTGCCAGCAGCTGGACAGGGGACGAGCAGTACTTC.

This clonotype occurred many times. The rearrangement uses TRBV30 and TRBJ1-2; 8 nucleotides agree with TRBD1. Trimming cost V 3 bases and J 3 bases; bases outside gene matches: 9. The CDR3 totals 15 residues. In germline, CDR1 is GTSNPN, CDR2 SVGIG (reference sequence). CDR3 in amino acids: CAWSHRDRLYYGYTF. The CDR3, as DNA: TGTGCCTGGAGCCATCGGGACAGGTTGTACTATGGCTACACCTTC.

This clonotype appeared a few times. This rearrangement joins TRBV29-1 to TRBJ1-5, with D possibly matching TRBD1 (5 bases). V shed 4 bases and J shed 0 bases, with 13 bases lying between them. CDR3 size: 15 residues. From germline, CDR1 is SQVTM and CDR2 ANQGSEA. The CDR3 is CSVGVSGTSNQPQHF. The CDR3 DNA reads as TGCAGCGTTGGTGTCTCAGGGACTAGCAATCAGCCCCAGCATTTT.

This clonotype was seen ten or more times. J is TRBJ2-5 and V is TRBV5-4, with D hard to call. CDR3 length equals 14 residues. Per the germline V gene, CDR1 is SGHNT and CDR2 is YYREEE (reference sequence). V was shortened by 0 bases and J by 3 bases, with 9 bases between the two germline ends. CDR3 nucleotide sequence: TGTGCCAGCAGCTTGGGAGGTAGTGAAGAGACCCAGTACTTC. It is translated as CASSLGGSEETQYF.

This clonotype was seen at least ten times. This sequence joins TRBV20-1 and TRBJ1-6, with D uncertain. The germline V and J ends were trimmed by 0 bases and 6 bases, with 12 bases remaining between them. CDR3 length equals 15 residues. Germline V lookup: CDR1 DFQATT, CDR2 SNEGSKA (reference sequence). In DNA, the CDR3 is TGCAGTGCTAGAGAAGGTTCCGTCCCTAATTCACCCCTCCACTTT. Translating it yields CSAREGSVPNSPLHF.

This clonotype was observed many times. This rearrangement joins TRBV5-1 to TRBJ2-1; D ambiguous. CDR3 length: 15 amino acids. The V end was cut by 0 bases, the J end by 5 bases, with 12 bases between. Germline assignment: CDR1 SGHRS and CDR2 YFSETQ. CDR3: CASSLVWGVNNEQFF. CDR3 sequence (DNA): TGCGCCAGCAGCTTGGTATGGGGTGTGAACAATGAGCAGTTCTTC.

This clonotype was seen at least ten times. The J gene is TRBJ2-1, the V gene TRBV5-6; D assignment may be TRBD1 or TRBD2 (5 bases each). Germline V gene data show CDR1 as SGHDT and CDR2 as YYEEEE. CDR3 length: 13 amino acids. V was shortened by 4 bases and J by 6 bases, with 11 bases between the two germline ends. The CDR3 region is CASSIGTLNEQFF. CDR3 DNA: TGTGCCAGCAGCATAGGGACGCTCAATGAGCAGTTCTTC.

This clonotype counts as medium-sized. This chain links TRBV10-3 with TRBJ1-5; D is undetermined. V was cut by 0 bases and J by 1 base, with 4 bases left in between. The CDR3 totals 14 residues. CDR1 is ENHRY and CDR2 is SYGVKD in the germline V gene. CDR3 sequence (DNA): TGTGCCATCAGTGAGTCGAGCAGCAATCAGCCCCAGCATTTT. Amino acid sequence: CAISESSSNQPQHF.

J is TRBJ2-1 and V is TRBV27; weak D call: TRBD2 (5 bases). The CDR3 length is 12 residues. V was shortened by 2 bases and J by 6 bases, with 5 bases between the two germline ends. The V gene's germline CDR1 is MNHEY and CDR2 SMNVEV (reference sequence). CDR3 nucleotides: TGTGCCAGCAGTTTAGGAGGCAATGAGCAGTTCTTC. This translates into CASSLGGNEQFF.

For the CDR3, the DNA is TGTGCCAGCACCGGGACAGTTCGAGGGATTTACGAGCAGTACTTC. Its translation is CASTGTVRGIYEQYF. The chain links TRBV6-1 to TRBJ2-7, with 7 bases matching TRBD1. V dropped 7 bases and J dropped 4; count of bases not matched to a gene: 13. Germline V lookup: CDR1 MNHNS, CDR2 SASEGT. The CDR3 sequence is 15 residues long.

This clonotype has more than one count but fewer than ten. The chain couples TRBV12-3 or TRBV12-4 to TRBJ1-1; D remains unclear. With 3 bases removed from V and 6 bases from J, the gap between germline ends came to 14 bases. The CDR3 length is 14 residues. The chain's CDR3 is CASSLFRPPAEAFF. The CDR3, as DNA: TGTGCCAGCAGTTTGTTCAGGCCGCCCGCTGAAGCTTTCTTT.